This TCR beta chain was captured by sequencing in a study of blood T cell repertoires in COVID-19. The CDR3 length is 14 residues. CDR1 and CDR2 from the germline V gene are SGDLS and YYNGEE. The ends lost 0 bases at V and 5 bases at J; junction bases unmatched: 2. The table came from immunoSEQ multiplex PCR; TCRdb's copy has only in-frame clones and leaves some out. The sample contains around 270,000 clones, roughly 91% of which appear only once. V and J are TRBV9 and TRBJ2-5; TRBD1 matches 9 bases. Sample: peripheral blood. The source is a man in his forties or fifties with acute or convalescent COVID-19. The CDR3 sequence is CASSVATGGETQYF. The CDR3 DNA follows: TGTGCCAGCAGCGTAGCGACAGGGGGGGAGACCCAGTACTTC.